The 15 T cell receptor beta chains presented below share a single source sample, sequenced in a study of blood T cell repertoires in COVID-19. TCRdb's table, derived via immunoSEQ multiplex PCR, lists solely in-frame clones and lacks some. The sample contains roughly 300,000 clones, 87% of which appear only once. The source material was PBMCs or T cells enriched from blood (not recorded which). Receptor source: a woman in her 30s who had recovered from COVID-19.

The chain carries TRBV27 and TRBJ1-5; D call uncertain. V lost 4 bases and J lost 6, with 13 bases in between. CDR1 and CDR2 (germline): MNHEY, SMNVEV (reference sequence). The CDR3 covers 14 residues. Here the CDR3 reads CASSYSAGGQPQHF. The CDR3 nucleotides are TGTGCCAGCAGTTATTCAGCCGGCGGTCAGCCCCAGCATTTT.

The chain employs TRBV19 and TRBJ2-5; TRBD2 matches at 8 bases. This CDR3 comprises 14 residues. Germline lookup yields CDR1 LNHDA and CDR2 SQIVND (reference sequence). J gave up 2 bases and V 5 bases, and 4 bases lay outside the gene matches. The CDR3 coding sequence is TGTGCCAGTAGTTTGCGGGGGGCACAAGAGACCCAGTACTTC. Its protein product is CASSLRGAQETQYF.

The V gene is TRBV30, the J gene TRBJ2-2; 7 nucleotides match TRBD1. The CDR3 has 17 residues. Trimming removed 0 bases from V and 1 base from J; junction bases left unmatched: 8. Germline V gene sequence: CDR1 GTSNPN, CDR2 SVGIG (reference sequence). CDR3 coding DNA: TGTGCCTGGAGTGTACGGAAGGGGGCCGAGAACACCGGGGAGCTGTTTTTT. Protein product: CAWSVRKGAENTGELFF. The entire variable domain, with the rest obtained from reference TRBV30 and TRBJ2-2, is as follows: SQTIHQWPATLVQPVGSPLSLECTVEGTSNPNLYWYRQAAGRGLQLLFYSVGIGQISSEVPQNLSASRPQDRQFILSSKKLLLSDSGFYLCAWSVRKGAENTGELFFGEGSRLTVL.

This sequence joins TRBV7-2 and TRBJ1-1; tentatively, D is TRBD1 (5 bases). CDR1 is SGHTA and CDR2 is FQGNSA in the germline V gene. Between the trimmed V and J ends, which lost 3 bases and 8 bases, there was a span of 7 bases. The CDR3 is 11 residues long. CDR3 nucleotide sequence: TGTGCCAGCAGCTTGGGGCAAGAAGCTTTCTTT. This codes for CASSLGQEAFF.

This sequence joins TRBV18 and TRBJ1-1; the D is unclear. The germline gives CDR1 KGHSH, CDR2 LQKENI. The CDR3 is made up of 12 amino acids. CDR3 region: CASSSVNTEAFF. Here the CDR3 DNA reads TGTGCAAGCAGCAGCGTTAACACTGAAGCTTTCTTT.

This clone was detected once. In DNA, the CDR3 is TGTGCCAGCTCACCGGCTACTAGAGACCCGCAGTACTTC. Translated: CASSPATRDPQYF. The chain joins TRBV18 to TRBJ2-5; D might be TRBD2 (5 bases). Trimming pared 3 bases from V and 11 bases from J, leaving 16 bases between. This CDR3 spans 13 amino acids. Looked up from germline, CDR1 is KGHSH and CDR2 is LQKENI.

The chain recombines TRBV9 with TRBJ2-5, with a possible D match to TRBD2 (7 bases). CDR3 length equals 17 residues. Germline CDR1 reads SGDLS; CDR2 reads YYNGEE. V lost 3 bases and J lost 3, with 21 bases in between. For the CDR3, the DNA is TGTGCCAGCAGCGCCGGTGGGGGGGCTCCAAGGAAAGAGACCCAGTACTTC. As protein: CASSAGGGAPRKETQYF.

The chain couples TRBV13 to TRBJ1-1; possible D gene TRBD1, 6 bases. V was pared by 7 bases and J by 9 bases, with 24 bases between. Germline assignment: CDR1 PRHDT and CDR2 FYEKMQ (reference sequence). The CDR3 has 15 residues. DNA of the CDR3: TGTGCCAGCACCGCTTGGGTGTTGGACAGTGGGAAAGCTTTCTTT. It yields the protein CASTAWVLDSGKAFF.

Note on this clone: A read error may produce the germline difference seen at one junction end. The chain joins TRBV7-7 to TRBJ1-4; weak D call: TRBD1 (5 bases). CDR1 SSHAT and CDR2 FNYEAQ come from the germline V gene (reference sequence). The CDR3 has 15 residues. DNA of the CDR3: TGTGCTAGCAGCAAAACGGGGGCAACTAATGAAAAACTGTTTTTT. Residues: CASSKTGATNEKLFF.

The gene calls are TRBV4-1 and TRBJ2-5; 11 positions agree with TRBD2. The trim removed 4 bases at V and 3 bases at J, leaving 16 bases unmatched. Germline loops: CDR1 MGHRA, CDR2 YSYEKL. The CDR3 is made up of 19 amino acids. The CDR3 sequence is CASSRSPGASGGKEETQYF. The CDR3 nucleotides read TGCGCCAGCAGCCGATCGCCCGGGGCTAGCGGGGGGAAAGAAGAGACCCAGTACTTC.

This clone was seen only a few times. The rearrangement joins TRBV6-5 to TRBJ1-1; no clear D. CDR1 is MNHEY, CDR2 SVGAGI, per germline. This CDR3 has 13 amino acids. Trimming left V 2 bases short and J 8 bases short, with 12 bases between. This chain's CDR3 is CASSYRSSSEAFF. The CDR3 DNA follows: TGTGCCAGCAGTTACAGGAGCAGCTCAGAAGCTTTCTTT.

The V call is TRBV11-1, the J call TRBJ1-1; 7 nucleotides agree with TRBD1. CDR3 length: 15 residues. Germline-derived CDR1 and CDR2 are SGHAT and FQDESV (reference sequence). The trim removed 1 base at V and 0 bases at J, leaving 2 bases unmatched. Written as DNA, the CDR3 is TGTGCCAGCAGCTTAGAGGGGGCCATGAACACTGAAGCTTTCTTT. This codes for CASSLEGAMNTEAFF.

The chain has TRBV19 and TRBJ1-2; D is possibly TRBD1 (5 bases). Looked up from germline, CDR1 is LNHDA and CDR2 is SQIVND (reference sequence). This CDR3 comprises 13 residues. The germline V and J ends were trimmed by 3 bases and 8 bases, with 13 bases remaining between them. CDR3 sequence reads: CASSMRRGQGYTF. DNA of the CDR3: TGTGCCAGTAGTATGAGAAGGGGTCAGGGCTACACCTTC. The full variable domain, its missing parts supplied by reference TRBV19 and TRBJ1-2, is DGGITQSPKYLFRKEGQNVTLSCEQNLNHDAMYWYRQDPGQGLRLIYYSQIVNDFQKGDIAEGYSVSREKKESFPLTVTSAQKNPTAFYLCASSMRRGQGYTFGSGTRLTVV.

The chain couples TRBV28 to TRBJ1-1, with no clear D. The germline V and J ends were trimmed by 4 bases and 1 base, with 7 bases remaining between them. Germline values: CDR1 MDHEN, CDR2 SYDVKM. The CDR3 contains 13 residues. CDR3 DNA: TGTGCCAGCAGTTCGACTCGGAACACTGAAGCTTTCTTT. This encodes CASSSTRNTEAFF.

This rearrangement joins TRBV16 to TRBJ2-7; 11 positions match TRBD2. Germline CDR1 KGHSY, CDR2 FQNENV. The V segment lost 5 bases and the J segment 5 bases; nucleotides outside the gene matches: 5. This CDR3 spans 14 amino acids. CDR3 amino acids: CASSLAGGLDEQYF. The CDR3 DNA reads as TGTGCCAGCAGCTTAGCGGGGGGGCTTGACGAGCAGTACTTC.